Here is one T cell receptor beta chain with its context. The data stem from a study of T-cell reconstitution after alpha-beta-depleted transplantation in children. This sample's TCRbeta library carried unique molecular identifier barcodes. MiXCR, run by TCRdb on the PCR reads, gives a single entry per CDR3 protein. The data show approximately 230,000 distinct CDR3 sequences, about a quarter seen once. J lost 2 bases, V lost 0 bases, and 11 bases had no gene match. The CDR3 is made up of 18 amino acids. In germline, CDR1 is SGDLS, CDR2 YYNGEE. The V gene is TRBV9, the J gene TRBJ2-3; 8 bases fit TRBD1. Specimen: PBMCs, collected before TCRalphabeta/CD19-depleted stem cell transplant. This TCR was sampled from a girl aged 2-10 years with Fanconi anemia, due to receive a stem cell transplant. In nucleotides, the CDR3 is TGTGCCAGCAGCGTAGCCGACGGGACAGGCCGGGCCACAGATACGCAGTATTTT. Its translation: CASSVADGTGRATDTQYF.